Below, 10 T cell receptor beta chains from the same sample are listed, as sequenced in a study of blood T cell repertoires in COVID-19. Profiled with immunoSEQ multiplex PCR; TCRdb holds only in-frame clones, not every one. The sample holds 150,000 or so clones, 80% to 90% seen once. Sample: peripheral blood. These TCRs come from a woman between 40 and 50 years old with acute or convalescent COVID-19.

The rearrangement joins TRBV3-1 (or the pseudogene TRBV3-2) to TRBJ1-5; a weak D match, TRBD1 (5 bases). The CDR3 has 14 residues. V was cut by 1 base and J by 6 bases, with 10 bases left in between. Looked up from germline, CDR1 is LGHDT and CDR2 is YNNKEL (reference sequence). CDR3 DNA sequence: TGTGCCAGCAGCCAAGCAGGGCTGGCTCAGCCCCAGCATTTT. Its protein product is CASSQAGLAQPQHF.

The rearrangement joins TRBV28 to TRBJ2-3; 8 nucleotides match TRBD1. The J segment lost 1 base and the V segment lost 5 bases, leaving 5 bases of the junction unmatched. CDR1 is MDHEN, CDR2 SYDVKM, per germline. CDR3 length equals 15 residues. CDR3 nucleotide sequence: TGTGCCAGCAGTCTAGGGACAGGACGCACAGATACGCAGTATTTT. Translation gives CASSLGTGRTDTQYF.

The V gene is TRBV29-1, the J gene TRBJ2-7, with 7 nucleotides matching TRBD1. V lost 5 bases to trimming and J lost 3 bases; unmatched junction nucleotides: 7. The V gene's germline CDR1 is SQVTM and CDR2 ANQGSEA. This CDR3 has 13 amino acids. CDR3 loop: CSVTGDLDYEQYF. Here the CDR3 DNA reads TGCAGCGTTACAGGGGACCTTGACTACGAGCAGTACTTC.

This clone was detected only a few times. The chain has TRBV28 and TRBJ1-6; weak D call: TRBD1 (6 bases). The germline V gene encodes CDR1 MDHEN and CDR2 SYDVKM. CDR3 size: 16 residues. Trimming took off 5 bases at V and 7 bases at J, with 18 bases between the two ends. The CDR3 here is CASSKFSGTPNSPLHF. CDR3 in DNA: TGTGCCAGCAGTAAATTTTCCGGGACACCAAATTCACCCCTCCACTTT.

V gene TRBV9 combines with J gene TRBJ1-1; D gene uncertain. The V gene's germline CDR1 is SGDLS and CDR2 YYNGEE. V was cut by 0 bases and J by 6 bases, with 9 bases left in between. There are 13 residues in the CDR3. CDR3 nucleotides: TGTGCCAGCAGCGTAGACTCGAGGTCTGAAGCTTTCTTT. Translated: CASSVDSRSEAFF.

V and J are TRBV5-1 and TRBJ1-5; D gene uncertain. The CDR3 loop spans 13 amino acids. The V end was cut by 0 bases, the J end by 4 bases, with 5 bases between. CDR1 is SGHRS, CDR2 YFSETQ, per germline. This CDR3 is CASSLDSNQPQHF. The CDR3 DNA follows: TGCGCCAGCAGCTTGGATTCAAATCAGCCCCAGCATTTT. Full variable domain (rest looked up from reference TRBV5-1 and TRBJ1-5): KAGVTQTPRYLIKTRGQQVTLSCSPISGHRSVSWYQQTPGQGLQFLFEYFSETQRNKGNFPGRFSGRQFSNSRSEMNVSTLELGDSALYLCASSLDSNQPQHFGDGTRLSIL.

This chain links TRBV28 with TRBJ2-7; D might be TRBD2 (6 bases). In germline, CDR1 is MDHEN, CDR2 SYDVKM. CDR3 length equals 12 residues. The germline V and J ends were trimmed by 6 bases and 6 bases, with 12 bases remaining between them. Here the CDR3 reads CASRSGSGEQYF. The CDR3 nucleotides are TGTGCCAGCAGGTCCGGGAGCGGCGAGCAGTACTTC.

The chain carries TRBV19 and TRBJ1-5, with D possibly matching TRBD1 (6 bases). CDR3 length: 16 residues. Germline assignment: CDR1 LNHDA and CDR2 SQIVND (reference sequence). Trimming shortened V by 3 bases and J by 2 bases, and 14 bases separated the two germline ends. CDR3 sequence: CASSILDSLGNQPQHF. The CDR3 nucleotides read TGTGCCAGTAGTATTCTGGACAGTCTAGGCAATCAGCCCCAGCATTTT.

This chain joins TRBV5-6 and TRBJ1-3; D is ambiguous. This CDR3 spans 14 amino acids. Trimming shortened V by 1 base and J by 4 bases, and 9 bases separated the two germline ends. The germline V gene has CDR1 SGHDT and CDR2 YYEEEE. The CDR3 coding sequence is TGTGCCAGCAGCTTGTGGGCACCCGGAAACACCATATATTTT. It yields the protein CASSLWAPGNTIYF. Full variable domain (missing parts from reference TRBV5-6 and TRBJ1-3): DAGVTQSPTHLIKTRGQQVTLRCSPKSGHDTVSWYQQALGQGPQFIFQYYEEEERQRGNFPDRFSGHQFPNYSSELNVNALLLGDSALYLCASSLWAPGNTIYFGEGSWLTVV.

This clone is a singleton in its sample. The chain combines TRBV12-5 with TRBJ2-1; 8 positions match TRBD2. V lost 3 bases and J lost 8; bases outside the gene matches: 9. This CDR3 has 15 amino acids. Germline CDR1 LGHNT, CDR2 FRNRAP. In nucleotides, the CDR3 is TGTGCTAGTGGTTTAGTGACGGGAGGGGTGGATGAGCAGTTCTTC. It yields the protein CASGLVTGGVDEQFF.